This TCR beta chain is from a study of blood T cell repertoires in COVID-19. Turning to the study itself: Acute and convalescent COVID-19 specimens originated in the United States, Italy and Spain. From T cells, B-cell-depleted T cells, or PBMCs came the material, which was cDNA or gDNA.

Source study methods: It was from reference gene primer amplification that nucleated cell counts were estimated. TCRdb's table, derived via immunoSEQ multiplex PCR, lists solely in-frame clones and lacks some. V, J and clone size reflect that table, while D and trimming were determined from the DNA. The data show some 370,000 clones, about 90% seen once. V lost 0 bases and J 2 bases, leaving 12 bases between the germline ends. CDR1 GTSNPN and CDR2 SVGIG come from the germline V gene (reference sequence). CDR3 size: 15 residues. Recruited during active infection, patients (from Seattle) were subsequently followed longitudinally.

The sequence was collected from a woman aged 25 to 39 with COVID-19, enrolled during active disease. Sequencing was done on a sample of peripheral blood. The V gene is TRBV30, the J gene TRBJ2-3, with D uncertain. CDR3 protein: CAWSVLKPSTDTQYF. CDR3 DNA: TGTGCCTGGAGTGTACTGAAACCCTCCACAGATACGCAGTATTTT.